This TCR beta chain came from a study of T cells in Graves' hyperthyroidism and ophthalmopathy. Study at large: The blood sample was taken at first diagnosis, before treatment began.

This clonotype has at least ten counts. Trimming removed 3 bases from V and 10 bases from J; junction bases left unmatched: 7. CDR1 and CDR2 (germline): SNHLY, FYNNEI. The CDR3 consists of 15 residues. Authors of the study amplified TCR beta CDR3 regions from RNA transcripts. The study used the HTBI primer set for a first-round RT-PCR of the TCR CDR3. A single record per CDR3 protein comes from TCRdb applying MiXCR to the multiplex PCR reads. The sample includes a few hundred thousand distinct CDR3 sequences, roughly 15% seen only once; the top ten take almost 35%. Patients with uncontrolled infections, other autoimmune diseases, pregnancy or lactation were excluded. Each diagnosis was grounded in clinical symptoms, serum thyroxine and TRAb, thyroid ultrasound, and orbital computed tomography. PBMCs were obtained from about 9.9 ml fresh peripheral blood.

The source material was blood. The chain employs TRBV2 and TRBJ2-1; 12 nucleotides line up with TRBD1. This clonotype originated in a woman between 35 and 50 years old with Graves' ophthalmopathy. This CDR3 reads CASSEGGQGAWEQFF. The CDR3 region has the DNA TGTGCCAGCAGTGAGGGGGGACAGGGGGCTTGGGAGCAGTTCTTC.